The 21 T cell receptor beta chains presented below share a single source sample, sequenced in a study of Graves' ophthalmopathy and Graves' hyperthyroidism. Amplifying from RNA transcripts, the study obtained TCR beta CDR3 regions. HTBI-primed first-round RT-PCR preceded second-round multiplex PCR. TCRdb fed the multiplex PCR reads into MiXCR, producing one record per CDR3 protein. The sample carries a few hundred thousand distinct CDR3 sequences, approximately 15% recorded once. The specimen was peripheral blood. The source of these receptors is a young woman with stable Graves' hyperthyroidism.

This clonotype has ten or more counts. The chain employs TRBV6-5 and TRBJ2-5; 7 bases line up with TRBD2. CDR3 size: 16 residues. Looked up from germline, CDR1 is MNHEY and CDR2 is SVGAGI. J gave up 2 bases and V 2 bases, and 8 bases lay outside the gene matches. The CDR3 protein is CASSYLPGGMQETQYF. Here the CDR3 DNA reads TGTGCCAGCAGTTACCTGCCGGGGGGAATGCAAGAGACCCAGTACTTC.

This clonotype was observed many times. This chain joins TRBV2 and TRBJ2-5, with 8 positions matching TRBD1. The CDR3 is 16 residues long. CDR1 SNHLY and CDR2 FYNNEI come from the germline V gene. Trimming at V came to 6 bases and at J to 4 bases, leaving 13 bases not matched to a gene. DNA of the CDR3: TGTGCCAGCAGCTCAGGACAGGGTTTGAATGGAGAGACCCAGTACTTC. It specifies CASSSGQGLNGETQYF.

The chain uses TRBV5-1 and TRBJ2-7; TRBD1 is a possible D gene (5 bases). Between the trimmed V and J ends, which lost 0 bases and 5 bases, there was a span of 12 bases. The germline CDR1 and CDR2 sequences are SGHRS and YFSETQ. There are 14 residues in the CDR3. CDR3 nucleotides: TGCGCCAGCAGCTTGGAAGGGGTTCAGAACGAGCAGTACTTC. Translated: CASSLEGVQNEQYF.

In this sample, this clonotype turned up a few times. V is TRBV6-5 and J is TRBJ1-1; D is undetermined. Per the germline V gene, CDR1 is MNHEY and CDR2 is SVGAGI. The CDR3 has 15 residues. With 0 bases removed from V and 1 base from J, the gap between germline ends came to 9 bases. The CDR3, as DNA: TGTGCCAGCAGTTACTCGAACGGCCGGAACACTGAAGCTTTCTTT. Encoded protein: CASSYSNGRNTEAFF.

This clonotype was counted many times. The genes are TRBV7-8 and TRBJ1-5; D possibly corresponds to TRBD1 (5 bases). V was clipped by 0 bases and J by 1 base, with 10 bases between them. Germline values: CDR1 SGHVS, CDR2 FQNEAQ. The CDR3 runs 16 residues. The CDR3 here is CASSLAGPGSNQPQHF. CDR3 nucleotides: TGTGCCAGCAGCTTAGCGGGGCCGGGGAGCAATCAGCCCCAGCATTTT. The whole variable domain, remainder taken from reference TRBV7-8 and TRBJ1-5, is GAGVSQSPRYKVAKRGQDVALRCDPISGHVSLFWYQQALGQGPEFLTYFQNEAQLDKSGLPSDRFFAERPEGSVSTLKIQRTQQEDSAVYLCASSLAGPGSNQPQHFGDGTRLSIL.

This clonotype was recorded at least ten times. The V and J genes are TRBV5-1 and TRBJ1-1, with 7 bases aligning to TRBD1. This CDR3 spans 13 amino acids. The V gene's germline CDR1 is SGHRS and CDR2 YFSETQ. J gave up 1 base and V 3 bases, and 0 bases lay outside the gene matches. The CDR3 spells CASSWDRNTEAFF. CDR3 DNA: TGCGCCAGCAGCTGGGACAGGAACACTGAAGCTTTCTTT.

In this sample, this clonotype turned up once. This may come from a read error, since a much larger clone is one base off. No conserved phenylalanine or tryptophan ends this CDR3, so it is likely a read error. V is TRBV11-2 and J is TRBJ1-5, with TRBD1 matching 12 bases. The ends lost 5 bases at V and 1 base at J; junction bases unmatched: 6. Germline V CDR1 and CDR2: SGHAT, FQNNGV. This CDR3 is built from 17 residues. CDR3 nucleotides: TGTGCCAGCAGCCCGGGGACAGGGGGCCCAAGCAATCAGCCCCAGCATTTG. As protein: CASSPGTGGPSNQPQHL.

The table lists this clonotype with a few counts. The V and J genes are TRBV3-1 and TRBJ2-7; D may be TRBD1 (6 bases). Germline-derived CDR1 and CDR2 are LGHDT and YNNKEL (reference sequence). V dropped 7 bases and J dropped 7 bases, with 20 bases sitting between them. CDR3 length equals 14 residues. For the CDR3, the DNA is TGTGCCAGCACCCCCCAGGGGATTCTCTCAGAGCAGTACTTC. It yields the protein CASTPQGILSEQYF.

This clonotype came up many times. The CDR3 DNA reads as TGCGCCAGCAGCTATCGGACGAGGGAGGAGACCCAGTACTTC. Protein: CASSYRTREETQYF. The chain recombines TRBV5-1 with TRBJ2-5, with a possible D match to TRBD2 (5 bases). Germline CDR1 reads SGHRS; CDR2 reads YFSETQ. Trimming pared 3 bases from V and 5 bases from J, leaving 14 bases between. The CDR3 runs 14 residues.

The V and J genes are TRBV11-2 and TRBJ2-6; no firm D call. The V gene's germline CDR1 is SGHAT and CDR2 FQNNGV. This CDR3 is built from 15 residues. V lost 3 bases to trimming and J lost 2 bases, with 8 bases between them. CDR3 sequence (DNA): TGTGCCAGCAGCTTTTTGGGAACTGGGGCCAACGTCCTGACTTTC. Its translation: CASSFLGTGANVLTF.

There are many counts of this clonotype. The V call is TRBV6-2 or TRBV6-3, the J call TRBJ1-5; 12 bases agree with TRBD1. This CDR3 region has 17 residues. J was trimmed by 5 bases and V by 5 bases; bases with no gene match: 10. Germline values: CDR1 MNHEY, CDR2 SVGEGT. The CDR3 region is CASSHGGTGGYYQPQHF. In DNA, the CDR3 is TGTGCCAGCAGTCACGGAGGGACAGGGGGCTATTATCAGCCCCAGCATTTT.

With regard to this clonotype: A much larger clone sits a single nucleotide away, making a read error possible. The V and J genes are TRBV9 and TRBJ2-4; D is perhaps TRBD2 (5 bases). The length of the CDR3 is 14 residues. Per germline, CDR1 SGDLS and CDR2 YYNGEE. CDR3 in amino acids: CASSRRWGENVQYF. As DNA, the CDR3 is TGTGCCAGCAGCCGACGGTGGGGAGAAAACGTTCAGTACTTC. The full variable domain, its missing parts supplied by reference TRBV9 and TRBJ2-4, is DSGVTQTPKHLITATGQRVTLRCSPRSGDLSVYWYQQSLDQGLQFLIQYYNGEERAKGNILERFSAQQFPDLHSELNLSSLELGDSALYFCASSRRWGENVQYFGAGTRLSVL.

The chain links TRBV2 to TRBJ1-2; D is undetermined. This CDR3 is built from 13 residues. Germline V lookup: CDR1 SNHLY, CDR2 FYNNEI. The V and J ends lost 3 bases and 8 bases respectively, with 13 bases between them. The CDR3 DNA reads as TGTGCCAGCAGTGATGTTCTTTCGGGAGGCTACACCTTC. Protein product: CASSDVLSGGYTF.

This chain connects TRBV6-1 to TRBJ1-1, with 9 bases that match TRBD1. Germline CDR1 is MNHNS and CDR2 is SASEGT. This CDR3 comprises 15 residues. The J segment lost 3 bases and the V segment lost 6 bases, leaving 8 bases of the junction unmatched. Written as DNA, the CDR3 is TGTGCCAGCAGCAGGAACAGGGGGCAGGACACTGAAGCTTTCTTT. Translation: CASSRNRGQDTEAFF.

This clonotype was seen at least ten times. The rearrangement links TRBV24-1 to TRBJ2-2, with D maybe TRBD2 (7 bases). Trimming took 4 bases from V and 0 from J, leaving 17 bases between them. This CDR3 is 18 amino acids long. CDR1 KGHDR and CDR2 SFDVKD come from the germline V gene. The CDR3 nucleotides read TGTGCCACCAGTGACCCCGTGGGGGGGGCCACGAACACCGGGGAGCTGTTTTTT. Translation gives CATSDPVGGATNTGELFF.

The DNA for the CDR3 is TGTGCCAGCAGCTTAGCGCGGCTACAAGAGACCCAGTACTTC. It encodes CASSLARLQETQYF. This chain joins TRBV7-2 and TRBJ2-5; D remains unclear. Trimming removed 0 bases from V and 2 bases from J, with 7 bases in between. Per the germline V gene, CDR1 is SGHTA and CDR2 is FQGNSA. CDR3 length: 14 amino acids.

This clonotype has a count of ten or more. This chain uses TRBV10-1 with TRBJ2-5, with D possibly TRBD1 on 5 matching bases. CDR3 length: 14 amino acids. Germline CDR1 WNHNN, CDR2 SYGVQD (reference sequence). V dropped 7 bases and J dropped 2 bases, with 14 bases sitting between them. In DNA, the CDR3 is TGCGCCAGCAAGAGGTGGCAGGGACAAGAGACCCAGTACTTC. It specifies CASKRWQGQETQYF.

This clonotype came up a few times. An end of the junction differs from the germline gene, which may be a read error. The chain has TRBV11-3 and TRBJ1-1, with D possibly matching TRBD1 (5 bases). Germline CDR1 SGHNT, CDR2 YENEEA. The CDR3 totals 13 residues. In DNA, the CDR3 is TGTGCCAGCAGCTTGGGGGGAACCACTGAAGCTTCCTTT. It specifies CASSLGGTTEASF.

The table lists this clonotype with many counts. The CDR3, as DNA: TGCAGTGCTAGTGAGGGTCGCTATGGCTACACCTTC. Translating it yields CSASEGRYGYTF. The V call is TRBV20-1, the J call TRBJ1-2; no clear D. V lost 3 bases and J 4 bases, leaving 9 bases between the germline ends. CDR3 length equals 12 residues. Germline V gene sequence: CDR1 DFQATT, CDR2 SNEGSKA (reference sequence).

This clonotype was seen ten or more times. The CDR3 DNA sequence: TGCGCCAGCAGGGGATTTGGGGCGGAGAAAGAGACCCAGTACTTC. Protein: CASRGFGAEKETQYF. The chain has TRBV4-3 and TRBJ2-5, with D perhaps TRBD1 (5 bases). Looked up from germline, CDR1 is LGHNA and CDR2 is YSLEER. V was shortened by 6 bases and J by 3 bases, with 17 bases between the two germline ends. This CDR3 comprises 15 residues.

This clonotype was counted at least ten times. The chain joins TRBV5-1 to TRBJ1-6; D is ambiguous. Germline-derived CDR1 and CDR2 are SGHRS and YFSETQ. Trimming shortened V by 0 bases and J by 3 bases, and 4 bases separated the two germline ends. The CDR3 is 14 residues long. The CDR3 sequence is CASSLDSYNSPLHF. CDR3 bases: TGCGCCAGCAGCTTGGACAGCTATAATTCACCCCTCCACTTT.